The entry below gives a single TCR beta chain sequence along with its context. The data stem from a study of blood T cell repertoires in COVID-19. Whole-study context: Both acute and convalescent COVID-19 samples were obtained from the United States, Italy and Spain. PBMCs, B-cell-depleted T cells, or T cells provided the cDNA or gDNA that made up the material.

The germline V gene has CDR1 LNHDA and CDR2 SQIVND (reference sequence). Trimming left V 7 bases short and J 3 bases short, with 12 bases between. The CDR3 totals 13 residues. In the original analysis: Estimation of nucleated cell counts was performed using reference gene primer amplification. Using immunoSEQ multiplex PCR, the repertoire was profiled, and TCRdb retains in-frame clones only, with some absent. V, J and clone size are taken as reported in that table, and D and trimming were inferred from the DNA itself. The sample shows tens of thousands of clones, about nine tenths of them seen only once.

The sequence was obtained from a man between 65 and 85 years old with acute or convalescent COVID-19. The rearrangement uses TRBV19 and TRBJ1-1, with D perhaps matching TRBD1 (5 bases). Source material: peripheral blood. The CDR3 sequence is CASNSRGDTEAFF. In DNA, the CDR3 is TGTGCCAGTAACTCAAGGGGTGACACTGAAGCTTTCTTT. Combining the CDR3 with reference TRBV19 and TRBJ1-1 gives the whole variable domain DGGITQSPKYLFRKEGQNVTLSCEQNLNHDAMYWYRQDPGQGLRLIYYSQIVNDFQKGDIAEGYSVSREKKESFPLTVTSAQKNPTAFYLCASNSRGDTEAFFGQGTRLTVV.